Presented here are 12 T cell receptor beta chains from one specimen sequenced in a study of shared clonotypes between healthy human individuals. Data came from immunoSEQ multiplex PCR; TCRdb stores just in-frame clones and leaves some out. Of approximately 500,000 clones in the sample, about 95% are singletons; the top ten hold approximately 0.06%. Material for sequencing was naive CD4+ T cells sorted from blood. Subset of the sample: CD45RA+ positively selected. The receptors shown here come from a woman aged 25 to 39 in good health.

The J gene is TRBJ2-7, the V gene TRBV6-5; TRBD1 is a possible D gene (6 bases). Germline V lookup: CDR1 MNHEY, CDR2 SVGAGI. The length of the CDR3 is 14 residues. V was pared by 6 bases and J by 5 bases, with 17 bases between. The CDR3 region has the DNA TGTGCCAGCAGATACCAACAGGGTAGCCACGAGCAGTACTTC. The encoded protein is CASRYQQGSHEQYF.

The chain links TRBV28 to TRBJ1-5; no reliable D call. The length of the CDR3 is 18 residues. Trimming cost V 3 bases and J 3 bases, with 21 bases left between them. Germline-derived CDR1 and CDR2 are MDHEN and SYDVKM. The CDR3 spells CASSLYGAGELHNQPQHF. The DNA for the CDR3 is TGTGCCAGCAGTTTGTACGGTGCCGGGGAGTTGCACAATCAGCCCCAGCATTTT.

As regards this clone: Distinct nucleotide sequences in the sample also encode this CDR3. This chain links TRBV7-2 with TRBJ2-7; TRBD2 matches at 14 bases. The CDR3 runs 16 residues. V gave up 2 bases and J gave up 3 bases; unmatched junction bases: 3. Germline CDR1 reads SGHTA; CDR2 reads FQGNSA. The DNA of the CDR3 is TGTGCCAGCAGCTTACTCGGGACTAGCGGGAGCTACGAGCAGTACTTC. Encoded protein: CASSLLGTSGSYEQYF.

The chain carries TRBV2 and TRBJ2-7; tentatively, D is TRBD1 (6 bases). CDR3 length equals 13 residues. The germline V gene has CDR1 SNHLY and CDR2 FYNNEI. Trimming stripped 2 bases from V and 3 bases from J, with 8 bases between. The CDR3 bases are TGTGCCAGCAGTGAATGGGACATCTACGAGCAGTACTTC. It specifies CASSEWDIYEQYF.

The V call is TRBV10-3, the J call TRBJ1-5; tentatively, D is TRBD1 (6 bases). The CDR3 totals 15 residues. CDR1 ENHRY and CDR2 SYGVKD come from the germline V gene. V was pared by 6 bases and J by 0 bases, with 12 bases between. This CDR3 reads CAISRDKYSNQPQHF. CDR3 sequence (DNA): TGTGCCATCAGCCGGGACAAGTATAGCAATCAGCCCCAGCATTTT.

This clone was counted once. The CDR3: CASSPGTGSGEQYF. The CDR3 DNA sequence: TGTGCCAGCAGCCCCGGGACGGGTAGTGGCGAGCAGTACTTC. The chain uses TRBV6-6 and TRBJ2-7; D may correspond to TRBD1 or TRBD2 (5 bases each). The CDR3 is 14 amino acids. V was pared by 6 bases and J by 6 bases, with 18 bases between. The germline CDR1 and CDR2 sequences are MNHNY and SVGAGI (reference sequence).

This clone occurred once. The gene calls are TRBV9 and TRBJ2-7, with TRBD2 matching 16 bases. J lost 4 bases, V lost 4 bases, and 8 bases had no gene match. This CDR3 spans 17 amino acids. The germline V gene has CDR1 SGDLS and CDR2 YYNGEE. CDR3 protein: CASSLGLAGGKEYEQYF. CDR3 nucleotide sequence: TGTGCCAGCAGCCTGGGACTAGCGGGAGGGAAAGAGTACGAGCAGTACTTC.

The rearrangement joins TRBV6-1 to TRBJ1-5, with 8 positions matching TRBD1. J was trimmed by 2 bases and V by 4 bases; bases with no gene match: 19. The length of the CDR3 is 20 residues. The germline V gene encodes CDR1 MNHNS and CDR2 SASEGT. The CDR3 coding sequence is TGTGCCAGCAGTGGCACTCGAACGACAGGGGTTAAATTTCGCAATCAGCCCCAGCATTTT. Its protein product is CASSGTRTTGVKFRNQPQHF.

The J gene is TRBJ1-5, the V gene TRBV28; 8 nucleotides line up with TRBD1. Germline loops: CDR1 MDHEN, CDR2 SYDVKM. This CDR3 has 14 amino acids. J was trimmed by 5 bases and V by 8 bases; bases with no gene match: 8. DNA for the CDR3: TGTGCCAGCTCAGGGGGCGACTTTCATCAGCCCCAGCATTTT. Residues: CASSGGDFHQPQHF. Combining the CDR3 with reference TRBV28 and TRBJ1-5 gives the whole variable domain DVKVTQSSRYLVKRTGEKVFLECVQDMDHENMFWYRQDPGLGLRLIYFSYDVKMKEKGDIPEGYSVSREKKERFSLILESASTNQTSMYLCASSGGDFHQPQHFGDGTRLSIL.

This clone was counted once. J is TRBJ1-2 and V is TRBV19, with 8 bases matching TRBD1. J lost 8 bases, V lost 9 bases, and 20 bases had no gene match. CDR3 length equals 16 residues. The V gene's germline CDR1 is LNHDA and CDR2 SQIVND (reference sequence). CDR3 region: CASSPSGGLRTYGYTF. CDR3 DNA sequence: TGTGCCAGCAGTCCGTCAGGGGGCCTAAGAACTTACGGCTACACCTTC. The complete variable domain, with remaining parts taken from reference TRBV19 and TRBJ1-2, reads DGGITQSPKYLFRKEGQNVTLSCEQNLNHDAMYWYRQDPGQGLRLIYYSQIVNDFQKGDIAEGYSVSREKKESFPLTVTSAQKNPTAFYLCASSPSGGLRTYGYTFGSGTRLTVV.

DNA for the CDR3: TGTGCCAGCAGCTTAATGGCTAGCGGGAGGAAAGAGACCCAGTACTTC. It specifies CASSLMASGRKETQYF. The chain employs TRBV7-9 and TRBJ2-5; 11 nucleotides line up with TRBD2. CDR3 length: 16 amino acids. Germline trimming cut 2 bases from V and 3 bases from J; bases unmatched to any gene: 5. Germline lookup yields CDR1 SEHNR and CDR2 FQNEAQ (reference sequence). Full variable domain (rest looked up from reference TRBV7-9 and TRBJ2-5): DTGVSQNPRHKITKRGQNVTFRCDPISEHNRLYWYRQTLGQGPEFLTYFQNEAQLEKSRLLSDRFSAERPKGSFSTLEIQRTEQGDSAMYLCASSLMASGRKETQYFGPGTRLLVL.

This chain uses TRBV5-1 with TRBJ1-2, with 10 bases aligning to TRBD1. The CDR3 has 15 amino acids. Germline values: CDR1 SGHRS, CDR2 YFSETQ. With V trimmed by 4 bases and J by 8 bases, 11 bases remained unmatched. The CDR3 DNA sequence: TGCGCCAGCAGCCTTAGTCCGGACAGGGGGGACGGCTACACCTTC. Amino acids: CASSLSPDRGDGYTF.